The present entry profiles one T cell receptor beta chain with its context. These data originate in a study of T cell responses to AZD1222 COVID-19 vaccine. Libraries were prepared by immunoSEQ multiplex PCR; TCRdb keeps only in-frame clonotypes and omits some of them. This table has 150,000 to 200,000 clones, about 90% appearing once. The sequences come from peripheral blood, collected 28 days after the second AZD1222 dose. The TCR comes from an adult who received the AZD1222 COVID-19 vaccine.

The CDR3 nucleotides are TGTGCCTGTACAGACGGGACCCTAGTCTACACCTTC. It yields the protein CACTDGTLVYTF. This chain uses TRBV30 with TRBJ1-2; a possible D gene is TRBD1 (5 bases). The CDR3 spans 12 residues. V gave up 6 bases and J gave up 10 bases, with 18 bases separating them. The germline gives CDR1 GTSNPN, CDR2 SVGIG (reference sequence).